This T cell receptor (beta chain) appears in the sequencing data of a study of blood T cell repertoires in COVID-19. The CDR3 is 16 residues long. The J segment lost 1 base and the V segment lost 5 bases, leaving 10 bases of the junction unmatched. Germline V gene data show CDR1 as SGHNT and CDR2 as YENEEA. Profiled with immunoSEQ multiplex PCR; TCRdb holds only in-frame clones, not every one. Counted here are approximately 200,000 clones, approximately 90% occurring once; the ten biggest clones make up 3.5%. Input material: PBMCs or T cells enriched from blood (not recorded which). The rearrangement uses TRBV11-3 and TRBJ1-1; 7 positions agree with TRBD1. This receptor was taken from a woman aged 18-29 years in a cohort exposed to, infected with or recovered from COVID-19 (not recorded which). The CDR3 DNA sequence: TGTGCCAGCAGCCAAAGACAGGGATCGCCGAACACTGAAGCTTTCTTT. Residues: CASSQRQGSPNTEAFF. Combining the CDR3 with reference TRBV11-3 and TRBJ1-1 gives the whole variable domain EAGVVQSPRYKIIEKKQPVAFWCNPISGHNTLYWYLQNLGQGPELLIRYENEEAVDDSQLPKDRFSAERLKGVDSTLKIQPAELGDSAVYLCASSQRQGSPNTEAFFGQGTRLTVV.